Below are 14 T cell receptor beta chains sequenced from a single sample in a study of response to subunit inactivated influenza vaccine. One entry per CDR3 protein, called by TCRdb with MiXCR from the RT-PCR reads. The repertoire consists of 400,000 to 550,000 distinct CDR3 sequences, with roughly 27% occurring once and the leading ten covering about 1.9%. Sample: CD4+ T cells sorted from PBMCs, taken about 5 days after vaccination. These receptors came from a man in his fifties who received an inactivated influenza vaccine.

The CDR3 nucleotides are TGCAGTGCTAGGGGCCGACGGAACAGGGGGCTTGATGGCTACACCTTC. This translates into CSARGRRNRGLDGYTF. The chain couples TRBV20-1 to TRBJ1-2; 9 bases are shared with TRBD1. Per germline, CDR1 DFQATT and CDR2 SNEGSKA (reference sequence). This CDR3 spans 16 amino acids. Germline trimming cut 3 bases from V and 6 bases from J; bases unmatched to any gene: 14.

This chain joins TRBV7-2 and TRBJ2-2; no reliable D call. V lost 5 bases, J lost 4 bases, and 14 bases lay in between. Germline V gives CDR1 SGHTA, CDR2 FQGNSA. The CDR3 sequence is 15 residues long. CDR3 nucleotides: TGTGCCAGCAGCCCGACCGGTCCTTCCACCGGGGAGCTGTTTTTT. It translates to CASSPTGPSTGELFF.

This chain joins TRBV7-6 and TRBJ2-7, with 10 bases matching TRBD2. J was trimmed by 6 bases and V by 1 base; bases with no gene match: 6. Germline V gene sequence: CDR1 SGHVS, CDR2 FNYEAQ. CDR3 length: 15 amino acids. CDR3 coding DNA: TGTGCCAGCAGCTTAGAGGCTAGCGGGAGAGGCGAGCAGTACTTC. Translation gives CASSLEASGRGEQYF.

V is TRBV6-6 and J is TRBJ2-7; possibly TRBD1 for D (5 bases). Germline loops: CDR1 MNHNY, CDR2 SVGAGI (reference sequence). This CDR3 has 12 amino acids. Deletions cut 5 bases from V and 5 bases from J, with 10 bases between. CDR3 sequence reads: CASSPTVHEQYF. CDR3 nucleotide sequence: TGTGCCAGCAGTCCGACAGTCCACGAGCAGTACTTC.

This clonotype has a handful of counts. This chain joins TRBV12-3 or TRBV12-4 and TRBJ2-5; TRBD2 matches 12 bases. The CDR3 has 16 residues. V lost 2 bases to trimming and J lost 6 bases; unmatched junction nucleotides: 7. The CDR3: CASSLRSSGGVQTQYF. CDR3 sequence (DNA): TGTGCCAGCAGTTTACGGTCTAGCGGGGGGGTGCAGACCCAGTACTTC.

V gene TRBV6-2 or TRBV6-3 combines with J gene TRBJ2-1; tentatively, D is TRBD2 (6 bases). There are 14 residues in the CDR3. From germline, CDR1 is MNHEY and CDR2 SVGEGT. The V end lost 3 bases, the J end lost 7 bases, and 13 bases lay between the germline ends. CDR3 sequence reads: CASSYGGLPNEQFF. CDR3 sequence (DNA): TGTGCCAGCAGTTATGGAGGGCTCCCTAATGAGCAGTTCTTC.

The V call is TRBV5-1, the J call TRBJ2-5; TRBD2 matches 9 bases. Germline values: CDR1 SGHRS, CDR2 YFSETQ. The CDR3 contains 15 residues. The V and J ends lost 0 bases and 4 bases, in that order; junction bases with no gene match: 4. The CDR3 DNA follows: TGCGCCAGCAGCTTGGCTAGCGGGGACGCAGAGACCCAGTACTTC. Translation gives CASSLASGDAETQYF.

V gene TRBV2 combines with J gene TRBJ2-5; a weak D match, TRBD1 (5 bases). CDR1 is SNHLY and CDR2 is FYNNEI in the germline V gene. Trimming shortened V by 7 bases and J by 5 bases, and 20 bases separated the two germline ends. The CDR3 consists of 15 residues. The CDR3 bases are TGTGCCAGCACCCGGACAAACGCTAGGGGTGAGACCCAGTACTTC. Translated: CASTRTNARGETQYF.

V and J are TRBV6-5 and TRBJ1-6; no clear D gene. Germline V lookup: CDR1 MNHEY, CDR2 SVGAGI. This CDR3 is built from 15 residues. V was cut by 1 base and J by 8 bases, with 12 bases left in between. This CDR3 reads CASSYLDISHSPLHF. CDR3 DNA sequence: TGTGCCAGCAGTTACTTAGACATCAGCCATTCACCCCTCCACTTT.

This sequence joins TRBV7-2 and TRBJ2-7; unclear D gene. V was pared by 5 bases and J by 0 bases, with 8 bases between. The CDR3 has 13 residues. CDR1 and CDR2 from the germline V gene are SGHTA and FQGNSA. The CDR3 is CASSPPTSYEQYF. CDR3 coding DNA: TGTGCCAGCAGCCCACCAACCTCCTACGAGCAGTACTTC.

This sequence joins TRBV7-9 and TRBJ2-3, with 7 bases aligning to TRBD2. V shed 8 bases and J 2 bases; nucleotides not matched to a gene: 7. This CDR3 region has 14 residues. Germline lookup yields CDR1 SEHNR and CDR2 FQNEAQ (reference sequence). This chain's CDR3 is CASAAGDYTDTQYF. The CDR3, as DNA: TGTGCCAGCGCGGCCGGGGACTACACAGATACGCAGTATTTT.

This clonotype turned up a few times. This chain joins TRBV6-1 and TRBJ2-1, with TRBD2 matching over 12 bases. The J segment lost 3 bases and the V segment lost 7 bases, leaving 16 bases of the junction unmatched. The germline gives CDR1 MNHNS, CDR2 SASEGT. There are 19 residues in the CDR3. The CDR3 DNA is TGTGCCAGCAAAACCGGACTAGCGGGACAAAGAAGGCACTACAATGAGCAGTTCTTC. It yields the protein CASKTGLAGQRRHYNEQFF.

The rearrangement joins TRBV27 to TRBJ2-1, with TRBD1 matching over 8 bases. The CDR3 contains 15 residues. The germline gives CDR1 MNHEY, CDR2 SMNVEV (reference sequence). Trimming removed 5 bases from V and 0 bases from J; junction bases left unmatched: 3. In DNA form, the CDR3 reads TGTGCCAGCAGTCGACAGGGGAGCTCCTACAATGAGCAGTTCTTC. Translation gives CASSRQGSSYNEQFF.

This clonotype was found a few times. The rearrangement joins TRBV20-1 to TRBJ2-1; 7 bases align to TRBD2. V lost 4 bases to trimming and J lost 5 bases; unmatched junction nucleotides: 8. The CDR3 is made up of 14 amino acids. Germline CDR1 and CDR2: DFQATT and SNEGSKA (reference sequence). Here the CDR3 DNA reads TGCAGTGCTATGTTGGGACTACCAGACAATGAGCAGTTCTTC. The encoded protein is CSAMLGLPDNEQFF.